This TCR beta chain came from a study of cytomegalovirus exposure and HLA in healthy donors. There are 16 residues in the CDR3. Germline lookup yields CDR1 SEHNR and CDR2 FQNEAQ (reference sequence). This PCR relied on a set of 60 Vbeta primers and 13 Jbeta primers. Sequenced by immunoSEQ multiplex PCR; TCRdb stores in-frame clones only, minus some. The sample records some 120,000 clones, roughly 80% being singletons. General study results and limits: As confirmed in vitro, a few CMV-associated chains were specific for CMV antigens. Presence/absence analyses supposed approximately even sequencing depth among donors. The study recorded 164 TCR beta chains that were cytomegalovirus-associated.

This clone was observed a handful of times. What it binds is unknown. The junction departs from germline at one end; a sequencing error may be responsible. Additional DNA sequences in this sample encode the identical CDR3. The source material was PBMCs. The chain recombines TRBV7-9 with TRBJ2-1, with 10 bases matching TRBD2. The sequence was obtained from a woman aged 40 to 55 in good health and CMV-seronegative. The CDR3 protein is CSSSLSRTSGYNEQFF. Here the CDR3 DNA reads TGTTCCAGCAGCTTATCCCGGACTAGCGGTTACAATGAGCAGTTCTTC.